This T cell receptor (beta chain) was sequenced during a study of T-cell memory formation after mild COVID-19 (dated by TCRdb to 2020 to 2022). Regarding the research as a whole: TCR sequence clusters from the two donors were found to be largely donor specific. In a couple of donors, T-cell clones that expanded and contracted after mild COVID-19 were tracked by sequencing TCRalpha and TCRbeta repertoires over time. Two young, previously healthy adult volunteers made up the cohort, one male and one female. Overall study results and their limits: SARS-CoV-2 specificity was not confirmed for the second-wave clones peaking on day 37. Balanced CD4/CD8 phenotypes were observed for clones contracting from day 15 to 85, whereas a bias towards CD4+ was observed for a second wave of clones expanding from day 15 to 37. Only two mild cases were covered in the study, and larger cohorts including severe cases with pre-infection samples were considered necessary. Contracting CD4+ clones turned up mainly in the CM and EM memory subsets, whereas EMRA was where CD8+ clones were enriched. Some responding clones were detected in pre-infection memory, which suggested that pre-existing cross-reactive memory T cells had joined the SARS-CoV-2 response.

Ficoll-Paque density gradient centrifugation was the method used to isolate PBMCs. The germline V gene yields LGHNA for CDR1 and YNFKEQ for CDR2. V is cut back by 2 bases and J by 7 bases, with 7 bases in the junction unmatched. The CDR3 starts with the cysteine, ends with the phenylalanine, and has 15 residues. CDR3 DNA only is kept here, 45 bases in frame from base 1. The sequencer was an Illumina NovaSeq 6000. Using 5'RACE with constant-segment primers, TCRalpha and TCRbeta cDNA libraries were constructed, with sample barcodes and unique molecular identifiers added in the process. RNA was extracted from every sample with Trizol reagent. Libraries were amplified in two PCR steps, with a second sample barcode and Illumina TruSeq adapters added in the second step. Sequencing of libraries was performed on an Illumina NovaSeq with 2 x 150 bp paired-end reads. On the study's bioinformatics: Demultiplexing of reads and collapsing into UMI-guided consensus sequences were performed with migec v1.2.7. Using mixcr v2.1.11, the UMI consensuses were aligned to TRA and TRB V and J templates and assembled into clonotypes. A clonotype was counted as expanded or contracted only when both edgeR and NoisET called the clonotype significant, with the noise models trained on biological replicates. For edgeR calls, a false discovery rate-adjusted p below 0.01 and a log2 fold-change threshold of 1 were applied. PCA with hierarchical clustering of max-normalized trajectories of the 1000 most abundant clonotypes was used as exploratory dynamics analysis. Each responding clone was given a CD4 or CD8 phenotype based on the CD4+ and CD8+ repertoires, which had been sequenced separately. TCRdb applied fastp at Q25 and MiXCR to the public reads, then kept only in-frame beta chains. CDR3 protein sequences are deduplicated, and each keeps its most common genes and DNA. TCRdb, not the original authors, processed these V and J calls. Here the sample has 200,000 to 250,000 distinct CDR3 sequences; over 9% occur a single time. 3.5% of the sample rests with the top ten.

About this clonotype itself: The target of this receptor is not known. Per-nucleotide qualities are absent, and no much larger clonotype sits a single base away.

This clonotype originated in a man aged 18 to 29 who had mild COVID-19 (a few samples of this study predate the infection). The sample titles of this study are shuffled in the database, so cell type and time point are left out; the donor was told from shared clones. Sequencing used PBMCs or a T cell subset sorted from them (not recorded which). The V and J genes are TRBV4-2 and TRBJ2-2, with 7 middle bases fitting TRBD1. The CDR3 protein sequence reads: CASSQKQGSGGELFF. The base sequence is TGTGCCAGCAGCCAAAAACAGGGGTCGGGCGGGGAGCTGTTTTTT.